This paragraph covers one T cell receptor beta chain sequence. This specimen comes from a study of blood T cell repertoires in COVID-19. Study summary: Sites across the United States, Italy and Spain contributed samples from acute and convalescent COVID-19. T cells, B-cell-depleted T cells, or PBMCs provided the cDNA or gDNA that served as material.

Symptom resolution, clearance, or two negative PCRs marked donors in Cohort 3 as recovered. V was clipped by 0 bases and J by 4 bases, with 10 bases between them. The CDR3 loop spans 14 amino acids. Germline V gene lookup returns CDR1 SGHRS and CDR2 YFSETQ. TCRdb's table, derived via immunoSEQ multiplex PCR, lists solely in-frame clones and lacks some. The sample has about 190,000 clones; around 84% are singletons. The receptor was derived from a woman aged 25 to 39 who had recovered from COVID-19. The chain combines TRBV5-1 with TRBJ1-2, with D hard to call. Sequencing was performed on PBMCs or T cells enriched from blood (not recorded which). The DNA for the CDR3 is TGCGCCAGCAGCTTGGGTCCAGGTCCCTATGGCTACACCTTC. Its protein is CASSLGPGPYGYTF. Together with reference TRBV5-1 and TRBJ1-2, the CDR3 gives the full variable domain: KAGVTQTPRYLIKTRGQQVTLSCSPISGHRSVSWYQQTPGQGLQFLFEYFSETQRNKGNFPGRFSGRQFSNSRSEMNVSTLELGDSALYLCASSLGPGPYGYTFGSGTRLTVV.